This TCR beta chain was recorded in a study of blood T cell repertoires in COVID-19. Study-level background: From T cells, B-cell-depleted T cells, or PBMCs came the material, which was cDNA or gDNA.

There are 17 residues in the CDR3. Trimming removed 4 bases from V and 11 bases from J; junction bases left unmatched: 16. Germline-derived CDR1 and CDR2 are SGHTA and FQGNSA. In this sample, this clone turned up a few times. Produced via immunoSEQ multiplex PCR; TCRdb's table is partial and in-frame only. The sample consists of about 100,000 clones, just under 95% of them appearing once. The receptor's source is a man in his 70s with acute or convalescent COVID-19. The sample was peripheral blood. The chain carries TRBV7-2 and TRBJ2-3; 12 bases are shared with TRBD2. Here the CDR3 reads CASSSHRGTSGWSKQYF. The CDR3 nucleotides read TGTGCCAGCAGCTCCCACCGGGGGACTAGCGGGTGGAGTAAGCAGTATTTT. Together with reference TRBV7-2 and TRBJ2-3, the CDR3 gives the full variable domain: GAGVSQSPSNKVTEKGKDVELRCDPISGHTALYWYRQSLGQGLEFLIYFQGNSAPDKSGLPSDRFSAERTGGSVSTLTIQRTQQEDSAVYLCASSSHRGTSGWSKQYFGPGTRLTVL.